The 8 T cell receptor beta chains given below trace back to one sample, sequenced in a study of T cells in Graves' hyperthyroidism and ophthalmopathy. RNA transcripts were the template for amplifying TCR beta CDR3 regions. Initially, a first-round RT-PCR of the TCR CDR3 employed the HTBI primer set. Using its own MiXCR run on the multiplex PCR reads, TCRdb lists one record per CDR3 protein. The sample holds about 250,000 distinct CDR3 sequences; about 20% are singletons and the top ten take around 60%. The sample consisted of blood. The receptors stem from a man aged 25 to 40 with Graves' ophthalmopathy.

The chain joins TRBV11-2 to TRBJ1-6; no clear D. The CDR3 consists of 13 residues. V was clipped by 5 bases and J by 0 bases, with 2 bases between them. Looked up from germline, CDR1 is SGHAT and CDR2 is FQNNGV. CDR3 DNA: TGTGCCAGCAGCAGCTCCTATAATTCACCCCTCCACTTT. Its translation is CASSSSYNSPLHF.

A remark on this clonotype: One end of the junction does not line up with germline, which may come from a read error. This chain uses TRBV28 with TRBJ2-1; D is unclear. Germline V CDR1 and CDR2: MDHEN, SYDVKM. CDR3 length: 12 amino acids. The CDR3: CASTSSYDEQFF. CDR3 bases: TGTGCCAGCACCTCGAGCTACGATGAGCAGTTCTTC.

This chain connects TRBV20-1 to TRBJ2-7; 11 bases match TRBD1. Germline trimming cut 5 bases from V and 0 bases from J; bases unmatched to any gene: 9. The CDR3 is made up of 16 amino acids. Germline loops: CDR1 DFQATT, CDR2 SNEGSKA (reference sequence). The CDR3, as DNA: TGCAGTGCTCCCCAAGGGGGGACAGGGGGCTCCTACGAGCAGTACTTC. This translates into CSAPQGGTGGSYEQYF.

The rearrangement joins TRBV2 to TRBJ1-1; 9 nucleotides line up with TRBD1. Germline V gene lookup returns CDR1 SNHLY and CDR2 FYNNEI. The CDR3 covers 16 residues. With 10 bases clipped from V and 3 bases from J, the junction kept 15 bases outside the gene matches. The DNA of the CDR3 is TGTGCCAACCTCCGGGACAGGGCGGGATTGGACACTGAAGCTTTCTTT. It translates to CANLRDRAGLDTEAFF.

This clonotype showed up just a few times. A read error may produce the germline difference seen at one junction end. The chain is built from TRBV14 and TRBJ2-1; D remains ambiguous. The germline V gene has CDR1 SGHDN and CDR2 FVKESK. The CDR3 spans 14 residues. The DNA of the CDR3 is TGTGCCAGCAGACAAGATCTACGTTCGAATGAGCAGTTCTTC. Protein sequence: CASRQDLRSNEQFF.

A few counts support this clonotype. The genes are TRBV15 and TRBJ2-1, with a weak D call TRBD1 (6 bases). The V gene's germline CDR1 is LNHNV and CDR2 YYDKDF (reference sequence). CDR3 size: 15 residues. The V end was cut by 0 bases, the J end by 3 bases, with 9 bases between. CDR3 in DNA: TGTGCCACCAGCAGAGAGCAACAGGGCTACAATGAGCAGTTCTTC. The encoded protein is CATSREQQGYNEQFF.

The rearrangement uses TRBV27 and TRBJ1-2, with TRBD1 matching 11 bases. Germline assignment: CDR1 MNHEY and CDR2 SMNVEV (reference sequence). The V segment lost 6 bases and the J segment 5 bases; nucleotides outside the gene matches: 8. This CDR3 has 15 amino acids. CDR3 in amino acids: CASRRTGGLSYGYTF. CDR3 nucleotides: TGTGCCAGCAGACGGACAGGGGGCTTAAGTTATGGCTACACCTTC.

The rearrangement uses TRBV7-9 and TRBJ2-7; 8 bases are shared with TRBD1. The J segment lost 4 bases and the V segment lost 6 bases, leaving 8 bases of the junction unmatched. CDR1 and CDR2 (germline): SEHNR, FQNEAQ (reference sequence). The CDR3 sequence is 14 residues long. CDR3 sequence: CASSKTGALYEQYF. The CDR3 region has the DNA TGTGCCAGCAGTAAGACAGGGGCGCTTTACGAGCAGTACTTC.